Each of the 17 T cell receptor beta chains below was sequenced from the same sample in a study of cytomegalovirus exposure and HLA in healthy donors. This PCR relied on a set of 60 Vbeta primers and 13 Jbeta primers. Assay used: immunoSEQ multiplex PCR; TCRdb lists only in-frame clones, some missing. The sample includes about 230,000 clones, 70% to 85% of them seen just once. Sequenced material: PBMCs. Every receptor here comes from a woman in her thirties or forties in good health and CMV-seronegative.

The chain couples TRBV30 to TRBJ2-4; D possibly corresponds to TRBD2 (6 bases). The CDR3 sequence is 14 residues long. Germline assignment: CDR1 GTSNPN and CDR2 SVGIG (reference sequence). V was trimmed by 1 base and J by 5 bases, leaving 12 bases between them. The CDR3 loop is CAWSGPGGENIQYF. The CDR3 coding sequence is TGTGCCTGGAGTGGGCCAGGAGGGGAAAACATTCAGTACTTC.

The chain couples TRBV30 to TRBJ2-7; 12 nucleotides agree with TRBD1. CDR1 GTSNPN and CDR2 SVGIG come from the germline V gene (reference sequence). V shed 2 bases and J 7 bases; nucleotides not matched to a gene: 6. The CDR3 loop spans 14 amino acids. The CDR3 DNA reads TGTGCCTGGAGTCTCGGGACAGGGGGCGATGAGCAGTACTTC. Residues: CAWSLGTGGDEQYF.

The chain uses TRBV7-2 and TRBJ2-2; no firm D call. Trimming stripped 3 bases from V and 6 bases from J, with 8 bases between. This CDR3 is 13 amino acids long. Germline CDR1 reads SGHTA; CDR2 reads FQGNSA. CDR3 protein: CASSFTVPGELFF. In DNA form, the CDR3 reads TGTGCCAGCAGCTTCACAGTTCCCGGGGAGCTGTTTTTT. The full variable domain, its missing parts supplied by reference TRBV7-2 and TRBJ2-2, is GAGVSQSPSNKVTEKGKDVELRCDPISGHTALYWYRQSLGQGLEFLIYFQGNSAPDKSGLPSDRFSAERTGGSVSTLTIQRTQQEDSAVYLCASSFTVPGELFFGEGSRLTVL.

CDR3 in amino acids: CASSGSRTDTQYF. The CDR3 nucleotides are TGTGCCAGCAGTGGATCGAGAACAGATACGCAGTATTTT. The chain combines TRBV2 with TRBJ2-3; D remains ambiguous. The V end lost 4 bases, the J end lost 3 bases, and 8 bases lay between the germline ends. Germline assignment: CDR1 SNHLY and CDR2 FYNNEI. CDR3 size: 13 residues.

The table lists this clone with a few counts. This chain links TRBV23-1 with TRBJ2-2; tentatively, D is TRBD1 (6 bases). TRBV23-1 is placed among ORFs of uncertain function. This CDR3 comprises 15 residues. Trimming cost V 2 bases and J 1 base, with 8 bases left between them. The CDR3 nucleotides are TGCGCCAGCAGTCAAGACAGGTGGAACACCGGGGAGCTGTTTTTT. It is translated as CASSQDRWNTGELFF.

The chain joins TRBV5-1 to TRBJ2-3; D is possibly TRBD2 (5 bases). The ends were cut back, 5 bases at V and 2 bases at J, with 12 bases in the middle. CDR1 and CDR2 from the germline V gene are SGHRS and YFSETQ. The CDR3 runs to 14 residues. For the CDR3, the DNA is TGCGCCAGCAGGGAGGCGATAAACACAGATACGCAGTATTTT. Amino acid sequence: CASREAINTDTQYF. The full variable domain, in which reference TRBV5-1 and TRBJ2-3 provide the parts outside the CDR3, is KAGVTQTPRYLIKTRGQQVTLSCSPISGHRSVSWYQQTPGQGLQFLFEYFSETQRNKGNFPGRFSGRQFSNSRSEMNVSTLELGDSALYLCASREAINTDTQYFGPGTRLTVL.

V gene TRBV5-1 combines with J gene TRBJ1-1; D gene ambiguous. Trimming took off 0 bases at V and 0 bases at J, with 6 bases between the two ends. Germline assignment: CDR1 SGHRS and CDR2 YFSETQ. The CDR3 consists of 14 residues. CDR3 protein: CASSLGVMNTEAFF. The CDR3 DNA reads TGCGCCAGCAGCTTGGGCGTAATGAACACTGAAGCTTTCTTT.

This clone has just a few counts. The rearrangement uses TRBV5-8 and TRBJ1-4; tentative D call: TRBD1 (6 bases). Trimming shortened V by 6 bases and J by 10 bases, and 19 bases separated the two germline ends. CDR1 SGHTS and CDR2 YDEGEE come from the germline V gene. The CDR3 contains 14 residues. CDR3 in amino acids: CASNFGNQQGKLFF. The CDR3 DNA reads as TGTGCCAGCAACTTCGGGAATCAACAGGGAAAACTGTTTTTT.

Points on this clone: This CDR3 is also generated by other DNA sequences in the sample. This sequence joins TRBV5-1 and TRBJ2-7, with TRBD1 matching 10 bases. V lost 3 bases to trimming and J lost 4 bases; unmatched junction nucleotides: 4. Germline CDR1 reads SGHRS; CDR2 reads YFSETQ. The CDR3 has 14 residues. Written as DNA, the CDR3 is TGCGCCAGCAGCTCTCCGGGACAGGGGTACGAGCAGTACTTC. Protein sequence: CASSSPGQGYEQYF.

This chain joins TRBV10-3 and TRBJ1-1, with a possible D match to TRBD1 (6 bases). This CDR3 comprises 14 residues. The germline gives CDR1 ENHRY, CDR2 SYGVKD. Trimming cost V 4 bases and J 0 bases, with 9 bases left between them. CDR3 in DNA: TGTGCCATCAGTGGGTCAGGGGTGAACACTGAAGCTTTCTTT. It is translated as CAISGSGVNTEAFF.

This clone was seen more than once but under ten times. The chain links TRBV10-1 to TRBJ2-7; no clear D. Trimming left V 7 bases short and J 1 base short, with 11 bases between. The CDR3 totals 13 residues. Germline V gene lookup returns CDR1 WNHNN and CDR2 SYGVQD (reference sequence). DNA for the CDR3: TGCGCCAGCAATGGGCGCGAATCCTACGAGCAGTACTTC. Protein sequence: CASNGRESYEQYF.

The CDR3 protein is CASSFPGAEAFF. The CDR3 region has the DNA TGTGCCAGCAGTTTCCCAGGCGCTGAAGCTTTCTTT. The chain recombines TRBV28 with TRBJ1-1; no reliable D call. This CDR3 contains 12 residues. The ends were cut back, 3 bases at V and 6 bases at J, with 8 bases in the middle. Germline assignment: CDR1 MDHEN and CDR2 SYDVKM.

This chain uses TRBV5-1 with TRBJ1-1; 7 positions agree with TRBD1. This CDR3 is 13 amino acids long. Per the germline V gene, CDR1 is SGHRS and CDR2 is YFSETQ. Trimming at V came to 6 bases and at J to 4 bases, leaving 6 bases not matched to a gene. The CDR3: CASTGQDRTEAFF. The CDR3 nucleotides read TGCGCCAGCACAGGACAGGACCGCACTGAAGCTTTCTTT.

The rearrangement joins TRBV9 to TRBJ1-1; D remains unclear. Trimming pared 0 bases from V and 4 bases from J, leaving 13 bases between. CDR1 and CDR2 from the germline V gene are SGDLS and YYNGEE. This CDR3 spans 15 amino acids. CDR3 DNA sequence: TGTGCCAGCAGCGTAGGGACTAGGGAGGGCACTGAAGCTTTCTTT. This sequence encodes CASSVGTREGTEAFF.

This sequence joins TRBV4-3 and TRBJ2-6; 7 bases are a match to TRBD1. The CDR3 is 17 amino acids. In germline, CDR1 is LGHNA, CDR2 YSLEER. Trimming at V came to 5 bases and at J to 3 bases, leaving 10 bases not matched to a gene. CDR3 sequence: CASSSRQGFYGANVLTF. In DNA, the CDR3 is TGCGCCAGCAGCTCCCGACAGGGCTTTTATGGGGCCAACGTCCTGACTTTC.

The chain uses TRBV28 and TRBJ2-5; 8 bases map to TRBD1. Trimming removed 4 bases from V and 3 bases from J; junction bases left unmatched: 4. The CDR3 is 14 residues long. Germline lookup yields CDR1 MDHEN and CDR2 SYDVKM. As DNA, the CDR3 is TGTGCCAGCAGTTCCCCAGGGGGCAAAGAGACCCAGTACTTC. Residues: CASSSPGGKETQYF.

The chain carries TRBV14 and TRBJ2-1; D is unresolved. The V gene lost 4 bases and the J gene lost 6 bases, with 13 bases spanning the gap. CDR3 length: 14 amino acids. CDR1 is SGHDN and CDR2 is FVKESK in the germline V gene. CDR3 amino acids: CASSPPLSPNEQFF. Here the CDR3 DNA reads TGTGCCAGCAGCCCGCCACTTAGTCCCAATGAGCAGTTCTTC. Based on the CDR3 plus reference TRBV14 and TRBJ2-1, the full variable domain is EAGVTQFPSHSVIEKGQTVTLRCDPISGHDNLYWYRRVMGKEIKFLLHFVKESKQDESGMPNNRFLAERTGGTYSTLKVQPAELEDSGVYFCASSPPLSPNEQFFGPGTRLTVL.